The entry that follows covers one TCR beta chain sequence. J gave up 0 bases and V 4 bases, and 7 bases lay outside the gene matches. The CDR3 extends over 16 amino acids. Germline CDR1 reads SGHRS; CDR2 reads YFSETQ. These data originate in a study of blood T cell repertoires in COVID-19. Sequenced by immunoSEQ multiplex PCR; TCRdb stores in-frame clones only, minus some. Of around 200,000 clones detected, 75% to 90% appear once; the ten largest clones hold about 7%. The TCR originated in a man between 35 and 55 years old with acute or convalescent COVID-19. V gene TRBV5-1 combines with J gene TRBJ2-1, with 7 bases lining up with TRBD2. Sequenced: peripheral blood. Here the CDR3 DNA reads TGCGCCAGCAGCATACTAGCGACCCTCTCCTACAATGAGCAGTTCTTC. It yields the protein CASSILATLSYNEQFF.